This T cell receptor beta chain is from a study of CD8 T cells in Susac syndrome. Study-wide findings and caveats: By the study's own acknowledgment, its TCR sequencing and HLA analysis included relatively few individuals.

Sequencing targeted TCR beta in blood CD8+ and CD4+ T cells. Germline CDR1 DFQATT, CDR2 SNEGSKA (reference sequence). CDR3 size: 13 residues. V was pared by 5 bases and J by 8 bases, with 6 bases of the junction left unmatched. An amount of RNA that ranged from roughly 0.45 to 1 ug was reverse transcribed with random hexamers. By means of immunoSEQ multiplex PCR, TCR beta CDR3 spanning 54 Vbeta and 13 Jbeta underwent amplification. In TCRdb, the immunoSEQ multiplex PCR reads were re-called with MiXCR into one record per CDR3 protein. The sample consists of a few hundred thousand distinct CDR3 sequences, 95% of them appearing once. A note on this clonotype: No antigen is known for it.

The sequencing sample was made of CD4+ T cells from PBMCs. The TCR originated in a human donor with multiple sclerosis. The J gene is TRBJ2-3, the V gene TRBV20-1, with 11 bases that match TRBD2. CDR3 residues: CSAQLAGVGTQYF. Written as DNA, the CDR3 is TGCAGTGCTCAACTAGCGGGAGTTGGTACGCAGTATTTT.